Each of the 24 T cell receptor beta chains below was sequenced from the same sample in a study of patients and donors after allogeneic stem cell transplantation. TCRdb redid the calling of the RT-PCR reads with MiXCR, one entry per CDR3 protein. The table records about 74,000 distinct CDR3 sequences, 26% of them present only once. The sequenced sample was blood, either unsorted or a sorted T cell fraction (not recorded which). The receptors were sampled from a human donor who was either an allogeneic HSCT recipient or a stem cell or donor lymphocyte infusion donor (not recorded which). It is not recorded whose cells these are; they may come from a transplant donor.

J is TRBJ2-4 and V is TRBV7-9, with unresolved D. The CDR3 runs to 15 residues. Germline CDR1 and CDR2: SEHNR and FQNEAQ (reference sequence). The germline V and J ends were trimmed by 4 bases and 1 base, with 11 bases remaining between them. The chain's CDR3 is CASSSRLEAKNIQYF. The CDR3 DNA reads TGTGCCAGCAGCTCCCGACTGGAGGCCAAAAACATTCAGTACTTC.

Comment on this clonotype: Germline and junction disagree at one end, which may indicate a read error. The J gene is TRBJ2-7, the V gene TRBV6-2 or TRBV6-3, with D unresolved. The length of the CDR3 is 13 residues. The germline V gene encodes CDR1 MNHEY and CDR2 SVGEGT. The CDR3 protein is CPSSYSASYEQYF. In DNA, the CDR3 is TGTCCCAGCAGTTACTCTGCCTCCTACGAGCAGTACTTC.

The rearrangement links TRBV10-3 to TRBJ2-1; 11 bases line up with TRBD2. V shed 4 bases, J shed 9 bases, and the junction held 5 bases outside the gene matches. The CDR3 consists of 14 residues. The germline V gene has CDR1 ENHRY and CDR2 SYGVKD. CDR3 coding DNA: TGTGCCATCAGTGGGGCTAGCGGGAGGAGTGAGCAGTTCTTC. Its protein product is CAISGASGRSEQFF.

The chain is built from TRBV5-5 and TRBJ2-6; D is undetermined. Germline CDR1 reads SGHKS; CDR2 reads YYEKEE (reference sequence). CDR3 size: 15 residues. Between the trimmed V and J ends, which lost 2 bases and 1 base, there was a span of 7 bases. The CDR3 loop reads CASSFDISGANVLTF. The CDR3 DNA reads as TGTGCCAGCAGCTTTGACATATCTGGGGCCAACGTCCTGACTTTC.

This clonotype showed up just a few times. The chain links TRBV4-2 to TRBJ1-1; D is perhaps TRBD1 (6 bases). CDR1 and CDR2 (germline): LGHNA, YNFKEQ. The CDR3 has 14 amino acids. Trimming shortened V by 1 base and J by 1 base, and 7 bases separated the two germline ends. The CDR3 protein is CASSQGTENTEAFF. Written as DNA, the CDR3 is TGTGCCAGCAGCCAAGGGACAGAGAACACTGAAGCTTTCTTT.

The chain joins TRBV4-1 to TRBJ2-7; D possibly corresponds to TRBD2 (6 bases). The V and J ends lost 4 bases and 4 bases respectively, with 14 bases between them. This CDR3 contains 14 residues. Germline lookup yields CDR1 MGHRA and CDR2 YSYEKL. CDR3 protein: CASSPVGGRYEQYF. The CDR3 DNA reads TGCGCCAGCAGCCCCGTTGGAGGGAGGTACGAGCAGTACTTC.

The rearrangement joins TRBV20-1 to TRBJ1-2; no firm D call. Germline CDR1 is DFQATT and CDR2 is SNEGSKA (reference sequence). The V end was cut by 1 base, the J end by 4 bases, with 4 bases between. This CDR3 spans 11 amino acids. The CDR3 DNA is TGCAGTGCTAGAGGAGCCTATGGCTACACCTTC. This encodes CSARGAYGYTF.

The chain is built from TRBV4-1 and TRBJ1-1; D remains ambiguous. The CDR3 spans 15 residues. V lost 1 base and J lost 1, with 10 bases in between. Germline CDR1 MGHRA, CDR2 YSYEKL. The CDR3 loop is CASSQVTRQNTEAFF. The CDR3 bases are TGCGCCAGCAGCCAAGTTACCAGGCAGAACACTGAAGCTTTCTTT.

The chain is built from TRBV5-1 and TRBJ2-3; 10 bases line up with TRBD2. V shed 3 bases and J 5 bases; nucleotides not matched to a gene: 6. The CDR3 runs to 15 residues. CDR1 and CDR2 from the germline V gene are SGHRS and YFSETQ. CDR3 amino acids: CASSWTSGGGDTQYF. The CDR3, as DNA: TGCGCCAGCAGCTGGACTAGCGGAGGAGGAGATACGCAGTATTTT.

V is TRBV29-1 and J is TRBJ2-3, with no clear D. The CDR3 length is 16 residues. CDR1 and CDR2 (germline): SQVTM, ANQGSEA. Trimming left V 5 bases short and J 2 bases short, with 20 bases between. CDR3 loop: CSVSGRRVGNTDTQYF. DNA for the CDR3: TGCAGCGTTTCAGGACGCCGTGTTGGGAACACAGATACGCAGTATTTT.

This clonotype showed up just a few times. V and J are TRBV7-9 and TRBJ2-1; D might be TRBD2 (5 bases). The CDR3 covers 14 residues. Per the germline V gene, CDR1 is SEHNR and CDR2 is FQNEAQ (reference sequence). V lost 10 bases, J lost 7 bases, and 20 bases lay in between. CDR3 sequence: CATIVDPPGNEQFF. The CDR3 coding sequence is TGTGCCACCATAGTCGACCCCCCGGGGAATGAGCAGTTCTTC.

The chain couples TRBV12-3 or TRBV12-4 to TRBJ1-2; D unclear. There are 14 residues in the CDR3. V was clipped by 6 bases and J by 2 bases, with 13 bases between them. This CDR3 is CASSTIQANYGYTF. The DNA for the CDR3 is TGTGCCAGCAGCACTATCCAGGCAAACTATGGCTACACCTTC.

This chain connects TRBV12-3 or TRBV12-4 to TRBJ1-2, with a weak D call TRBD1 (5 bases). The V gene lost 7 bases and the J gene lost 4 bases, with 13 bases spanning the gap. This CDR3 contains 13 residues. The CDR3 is CASTLGHRYGYTF. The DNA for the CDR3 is TGTGCCAGCACCCTAGGACATCGCTATGGCTACACCTTC.

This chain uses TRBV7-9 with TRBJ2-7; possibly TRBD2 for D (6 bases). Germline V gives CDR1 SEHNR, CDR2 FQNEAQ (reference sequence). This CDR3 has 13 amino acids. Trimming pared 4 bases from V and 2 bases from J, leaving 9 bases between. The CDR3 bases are TGTGCCAGCAGCTCATCGGGAGCCTACGAGCAGTACTTC. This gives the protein CASSSSGAYEQYF.

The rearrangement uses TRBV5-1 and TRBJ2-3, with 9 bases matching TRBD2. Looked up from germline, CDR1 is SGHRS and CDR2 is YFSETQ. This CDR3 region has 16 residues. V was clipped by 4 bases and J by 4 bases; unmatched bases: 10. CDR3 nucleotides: TGCGCCAGCAGCCCGGGGGGACTAGCCCTGGCAGATACGCAGTATTTT. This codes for CASSPGGLALADTQYF.

In DNA, the CDR3 is TGTGCCAGCAGTCCAGGGGACCCCCACAATGAAAAACTGTTTTTT. It codes for CASSPGDPHNEKLFF. The V and J genes are TRBV6-5 and TRBJ1-4; TRBD1 is a possible D gene (6 bases). This CDR3 is 15 amino acids long. V was clipped by 5 bases and J by 5 bases, with 15 bases between them. Germline lookup yields CDR1 MNHEY and CDR2 SVGAGI.

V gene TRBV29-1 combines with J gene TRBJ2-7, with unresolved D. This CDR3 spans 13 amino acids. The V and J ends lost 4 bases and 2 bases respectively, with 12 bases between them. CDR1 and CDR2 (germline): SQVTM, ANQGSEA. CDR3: CSVVSNTAYEQYF. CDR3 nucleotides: TGCAGCGTTGTTAGTAACACAGCCTACGAGCAGTACTTC.

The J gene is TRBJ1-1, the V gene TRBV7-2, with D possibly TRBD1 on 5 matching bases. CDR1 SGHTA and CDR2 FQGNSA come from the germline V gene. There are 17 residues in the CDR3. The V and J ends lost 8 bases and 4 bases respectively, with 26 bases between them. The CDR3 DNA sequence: TGTGCCAGCGCCAGTCCACCCGGGGTCCCGGGGGGCACTGAAGCTTTCTTT. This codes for CASASPPGVPGGTEAFF.

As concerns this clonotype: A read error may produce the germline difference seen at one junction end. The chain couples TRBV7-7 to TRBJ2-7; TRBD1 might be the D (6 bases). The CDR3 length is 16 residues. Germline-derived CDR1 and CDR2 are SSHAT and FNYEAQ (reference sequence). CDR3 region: CASSLDGQPNGAEQYF. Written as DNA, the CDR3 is TGTGCTAGCAGCTTAGATGGACAGCCTAACGGCGCCGAGCAGTACTTC.

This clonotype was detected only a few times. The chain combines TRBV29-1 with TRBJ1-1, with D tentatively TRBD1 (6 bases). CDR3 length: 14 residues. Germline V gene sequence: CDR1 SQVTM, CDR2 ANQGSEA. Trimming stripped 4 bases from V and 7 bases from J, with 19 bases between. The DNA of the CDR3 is TGCAGCGTTGCGGACTACAGGGACCGCCGTGAAGCTTTCTTT. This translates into CSVADYRDRREAFF. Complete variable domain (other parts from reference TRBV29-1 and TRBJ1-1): SAVISQKPSRDICQRGTSLTIQCQVDSQVTMMFWYRQQPGQSLTLIATANQGSEATYESGFVIDKFPISRPNLTFSTLTVSNMSPEDSSIYLCSVADYRDRREAFFGQGTRLTVV.

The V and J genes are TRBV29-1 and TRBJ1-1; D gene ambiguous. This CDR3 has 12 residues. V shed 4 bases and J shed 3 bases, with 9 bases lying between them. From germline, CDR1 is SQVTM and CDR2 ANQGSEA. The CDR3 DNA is TGCAGCGTTGCATTTGGGCACACTGAAGCTTTCTTT. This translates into CSVAFGHTEAFF.

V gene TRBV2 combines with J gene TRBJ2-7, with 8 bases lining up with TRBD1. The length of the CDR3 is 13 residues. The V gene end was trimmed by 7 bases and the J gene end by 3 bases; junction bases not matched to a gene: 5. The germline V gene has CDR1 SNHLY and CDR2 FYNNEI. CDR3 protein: CASTVGTGYEQYF. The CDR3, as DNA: TGTGCCAGCACAGTCGGGACAGGCTACGAGCAGTACTTC.

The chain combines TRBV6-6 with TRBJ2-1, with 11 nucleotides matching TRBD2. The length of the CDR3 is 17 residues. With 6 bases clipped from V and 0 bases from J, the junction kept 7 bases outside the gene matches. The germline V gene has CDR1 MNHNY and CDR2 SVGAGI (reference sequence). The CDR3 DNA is TGTGCCAGCAGCCCGGCTAGCGGGGGGAGCTCCTACAATGAGCAGTTCTTC. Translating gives CASSPASGGSSYNEQFF.

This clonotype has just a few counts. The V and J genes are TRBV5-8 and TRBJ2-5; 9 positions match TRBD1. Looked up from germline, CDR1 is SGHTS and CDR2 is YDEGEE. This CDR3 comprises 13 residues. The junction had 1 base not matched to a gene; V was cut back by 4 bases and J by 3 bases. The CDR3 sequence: CASSDRGKETQYF. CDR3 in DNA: TGTGCCAGCAGCGACAGGGGGAAAGAGACCCAGTACTTC.